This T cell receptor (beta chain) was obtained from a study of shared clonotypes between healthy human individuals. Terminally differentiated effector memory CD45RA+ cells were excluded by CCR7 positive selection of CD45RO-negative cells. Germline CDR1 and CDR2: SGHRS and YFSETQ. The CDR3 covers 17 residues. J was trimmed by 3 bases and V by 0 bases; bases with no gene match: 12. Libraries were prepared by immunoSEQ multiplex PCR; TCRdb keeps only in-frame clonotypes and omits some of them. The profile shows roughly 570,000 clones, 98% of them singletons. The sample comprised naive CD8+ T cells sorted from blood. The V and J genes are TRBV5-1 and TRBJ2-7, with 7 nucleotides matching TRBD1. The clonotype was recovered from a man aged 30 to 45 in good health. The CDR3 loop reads CASSLALGQVAFYEQYF. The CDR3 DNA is TGCGCCAGCAGCTTGGCCCTAGGACAGGTCGCCTTCTACGAGCAGTACTTC.